The present TCR beta chain was sequenced within a study of a mutant IDH1 vaccine in newly diagnosed glioma. Study overall: Patients received vaccination from 4-6 weeks after radiotherapy alone, or with temozolomide cycles. Treatment recipients were around 62% male and around 40% female, and their mean age was roughly 40 years. Earlier care involved radiotherapy, temozolomide, or both, and the majority received both.

Time point here: week 11, during vaccination. All doses held 300 ug of mutant IDH1 20-mer peptide, with topical imiquimod. Germline V gene lookup returns CDR1 SGHNT and CDR2 YENEEA. The CDR3 sequence is 14 residues long. V was trimmed by 1 base and J by 2 bases, leaving 5 bases between them. TCRdb's copy holds only in-frame clones and misses some; the assay was immunoSEQ multiplex PCR. The sample consists of roughly 130,000 clones, over 75% of them appearing once. Concerning this clone itself: Its antigen is currently unknown.

The sample here was PBMCs, taken from a glioma patient whose treatment included an IDH1 peptide vaccine. The rearrangement joins TRBV11-3 to TRBJ2-2; D unclear. The receptor was derived from a man between 35 and 55 years old with glioma. The DNA for the CDR3 is TGTGCCAGCAGCTTAGGTGGTAACACCGGGGAGCTGTTTTTT. Its translation is CASSLGGNTGELFF.